The sequence of this T cell receptor beta chain was determined in a study of vaccination and CD4 T cells after COVID-19. Study-wide background: Median time from second vaccine dose to sampling was roughly 76 days (14 to 241).

Treatment noted: roughly 11-day PBMC culture with coronavirus spike peptide pools or control peptides (ViraFEST assay). Study-level findings and limits: Convalescent patients displayed spike mono-reactivity in 304 of 307 vaccine-specific clones.

V dropped 3 bases and J dropped 1; count of bases not matched to a gene: 7. The CDR3 runs to 16 residues. Germline CDR1 is SGHAT and CDR2 is FQDESV (reference sequence). The study sequenced cultured CD4+ T cell DNA using the Oncomine TCR Beta short-read assay. TCRdb processed the PCR reads anew with MiXCR; each CDR3 protein has one entry. The table records over 10,000 distinct CDR3 sequences, 41% of them present only once. Notes on this clonotype: The antigen is unknown.

This rearrangement joins TRBV11-1 to TRBJ2-7; 9 bases fit TRBD1. This clonotype was sampled from a human donor who had recovered from COVID-19. Sequenced material: CD4+ T cells from blood, cultured in vitro, taken after SARS-CoV-2 vaccination. The CDR3 loop is CASSFPPGQGSYEQYF. DNA for the CDR3: TGTGCCAGCAGCTTCCCCCCGGGACAGGGATCCTACGAGCAGTACTTC. The full variable domain, with the rest looked up from reference TRBV11-1 and TRBJ2-7, is EAEVAQSPRYKITEKSQAVAFWCDPISGHATLYWYRQILGQGPELLVQFQDESVVDDSQLPKDRFSAERLKGVDSTLKIQPAELGDSAMYLCASSFPPGQGSYEQYFGPGTRLTVT.